What follows is one TCR beta chain and its context. The antigen remains unidentified. CDR1 and CDR2 (germline): MNHEY, SMNVEV (reference sequence). With 5 bases removed from V and 2 bases from J, the gap between germline ends came to 13 bases. This CDR3 region has 14 residues. These data come from a study of cytomegalovirus exposure and HLA in healthy donors. Study results and limitations: Cytomegalovirus status, reportedly, was diagnosed with high specificity and sensitivity by the classifier.

PCR employed 60 Vbeta and 13 Jbeta primers. Authors' processing steps: There were around 77 million unique TCR beta chains by a later count, and some 11 million of them were shared. The data were produced by immunoSEQ multiplex PCR, yet TCRdb's version contains in-frame clones alone and is incomplete. That table is the source of V, J and clone size, and D and trimming were worked out from the DNA. The profile shows over 85,000 clones, approximately 65% of them singletons. Sequenced input: PBMCs. The receptor comes from a man aged 25 to 40 in good health and CMV-seronegative. This chain connects TRBV27 to TRBJ2-7, with TRBD2 as a possible D gene (6 bases). The CDR3 DNA reads TGTGCCAGCAGTACCACGGGGGAGGCCTACGAGCAGTACTTC. Amino acid sequence: CASSTTGEAYEQYF.